The T cell receptor beta chain under discussion was sequenced for a study of T cells after yellow fever vaccination. The study, taken as a whole, reports: Among all clonotypes, a small share was observed in both CD4 and CD8 compartments. Subsequent to the booster, the majority of primary-vaccination clones reappeared (approximately 95% CD4, about 90% CD8).

Germline V CDR1 and CDR2: SGHAT, FQNNGV. The CDR3 runs 13 residues. V was pared by 4 bases and J by 5 bases, with 11 bases between. TCRdb recomputed calls from the 5' RACE reads with MiXCR, one row per CDR3 protein. Among approximately 350,000 distinct CDR3 sequences listed, around a tenth were seen once. Worth noting for this clonotype: What it binds is not known.

This chain connects TRBV11-2 to TRBJ2-5, with D possibly being TRBD1 (5 bases). This specimen was PBMCs, taken on the day of the first yellow fever vaccination. This clonotype was obtained from a man between 18 and 35 years old who received the YFV17D yellow fever vaccine. The CDR3 DNA reads as TGTGCCAGCAGCTACGCAGGGCCGGAGACCCAGTACTTC. Translation: CASSYAGPETQYF.